This note documents a single TCR beta chain sequence. Its matching antigen is unknown. Libraries were prepared by immunoSEQ multiplex PCR; TCRdb keeps only in-frame clonotypes and omits some of them. The sample records around 32,000 clones, roughly 95% being singletons. Donors were patients with active juvenile idiopathic arthritis. This specimen comes from a study of circulating and synovial CD4+ cells in juvenile arthritis. General study results and limits: Bulk blood CD4 samples held at least an order of magnitude more or fewer genomes than CPL. These blood cells shared more CDR3 sequences with synovium than bulk blood.

Sequenced: CD4+ T cells from blood. The TCR sequence derives from a human donor with juvenile idiopathic arthritis.

CDR3 amino acids: CASSPGWSTDTQYF. CDR3 nucleotides: TGTGCCAGCTCACCCGGGTGGAGCACAGATACGCAGTATTTT. The chain carries TRBV18 and TRBJ2-3, with D unclear. Trimming stripped 3 bases from V and 0 bases from J, with 7 bases between. Germline values: CDR1 KGHSH, CDR2 LQKENI. CDR3 length: 14 residues.